This TCR beta chain was identified in a study of shared clonotypes between healthy human individuals (dated by TCRdb to about 2020). Broadly, across the study: A couple of women and three men aged 18 to 49 years were included in the cohort. Between about 0.9 and 8.9 billion PBMCs per donor were obtained by leukapheresis. To increase sequencing depth and limit assay-specific biases, TCR repertoire library preparation and sequencing were carried out by different laboratories using diverse techniques. The study deeply sequenced blood TCR repertoires of about 5 healthy adults to estimate repertoire size and the extent of clonotype sharing between individuals. For each donor, three plates each were used for CD4 naive and CD4 memory, two plates were used for CD8 naive, and one plate was used for CD8 memory.

Using the deep immunoSEQ assay, multiplex PCR amplified TCR CDR3 regions from genomic DNA. Extracted genomic DNA from each cell subset was spread evenly across all wells of several immunoSEQ 96-well plates, with each plate serving as a replicate. For sorted subsets, 150 to 200 ng genomic DNA, equal to tens of thousands of T cell genomes, was loaded into each replicate PCR. Purified libraries were measured with a Qubit 3.0 fluorometer, size-checked on a Bioanalyzer 2100, and measured again with the KAPA Library Quantification kit. A separate single-read 150-cycle Illumina NextSeq 550 flow cell was used to sequence each immunoSEQ 96-well plate. As for how the authors treated the data: The immunoSEQ output contained only junctional sequences without quality scores, so filtering could not match that applied to full-length reads. Sequences were annotated with PyIR, a Python wrapper for IgBLAST v1.9, and V/J genes and CDR3 were assigned using IMGT germline references. Any read was removed if the V/J assignment was weak (E-value above 1e-6), the CDR3 was missing, or the read contained stop codons, out-of-frame junctions, or ambiguous translated residues. V3J clonotypes were defined by identical inferred V gene, J gene, and CDR3 amino acid sequence. Percentage overlap between repertoires was calculated by dividing the number of shared unique clonotypes by the size of the smaller repertoire. Three approaches were used to assess repertoire richness: RTK rarefaction, the Chao1 estimator, and Recon v2.1 estimates of unobserved clonotypes. Generation probabilities for all TCRbeta clonotypes obtained by the gDNA method from four donors were computed using OLGA. TCRdb limited this immuneACCESS table to in-frame rearrangements with V and J called. A share of clones is missing; checked studies link under half to unresolved V genes, and the rest is unexplained. Clonal size and the V and J genes are those of that table, whereas D and trimming came from the DNA. Counted in this sample were over a million clones; around 97% of them appeared once. The ten largest clonotypes hold approximately 1% of the sample.

About this clone itself: Its antigen remains unidentified. Per-nucleotide qualities are absent, and no much larger clonotype sits a single base away.

Overall results and qualifications from the work: Based on pairwise subsampling, the degree of clonotype sharing among donors was expected to be affected by sequencing depth. Sampling was restricted to blood, and TCR repertoires in tissue are likely to differ from TCR repertoires in blood. Naive subsets generally had larger estimated clonotype richness than memory subsets. Compared with non-shared clonotypes, the clonotypes found in all four sorted-subset donors had higher generation probabilities. Incomplete sequencing was indicated by rarefaction of sorted-subset datasets, despite the large sequencing depth. The genetic and exposure-history diversity represented was limited by the small number of donors. Sharing across a few donors was observed for approximately 5% of naive CD4, around 3.5% of naive CD8, about 2.3% of memory CD4, and roughly 0.4% of memory CD8 clonotypes.

Inclusive of the bounding cysteine and phenylalanine, the CDR3 is 15 residues long. Of the read, only the CDR3 DNA is kept; its 45 bases are in frame from base 1. Ends trimmed: V by 4 bases, J by 12 bases; bases unmatched to a gene: 10. CDR1 and CDR2, looked up from the germline V gene, are SGHRS and YFSETQ. The donors were healthy, HIV-negative adults who had no recently reported acute infections or vaccinations. Every donor was a Caucasian adult living in Nashville, Tennessee, USA. CD4+ T cells were enriched by magnetic negative selection, after which naive cells were positively selected on CD45RA and the negative fraction was taken as the memory subset. Blood was obtained by leukapheresis, after which PBMCs were separated by Ficoll-Histopaque density gradient centrifugation and cryopreserved in liquid nitrogen vapor phase. Analytical flow cytometry was used to check the purity and quantity of each magnetically sorted T cell population. Genomic DNA was isolated from every sorted fraction and measured by UV absorbance on a Nanodrop 2000c.

The sequenced material came from naive CD4+ T cells sorted from blood. Interpreted using the paper, the cell subset or site label stands for: CD45RA+ positively selected. The TCR originated in a man aged 30 to 39 in good health. The chain employs TRBV5-1 and TRBJ2-1; 13 junctional bases match TRBD2. The DNA is as follows: TGCGCCAGCAGCGAAGGGACTAGCGGGACGTCCTTGCAGTTCTTC. Its protein reads: CASSEGTSGTSLQFF.